This TCR beta chain was documented in a study of early T cells in non-severe SARS-CoV-2 infection. This CDR3 region has 13 residues. The germline CDR1 and CDR2 sequences are SGHRS and YFSETQ. V lost 4 bases and J lost 8; bases outside the gene matches: 3. Whole-study findings and limits: Anti-spike CD8 responses were favored by VDJdb matching, which missed private and CD4 specificities.

This clonotype was detected many times. The antigen is unknown. Individually, cDNA molecules had unique molecular identifiers attached to them. Each CDR3 protein gets one entry after TCRdb re-called the 5' RACE reads with MiXCR. The sample has 60,000 or so distinct CDR3 sequences, about 9.4% seen once. The rearrangement joins TRBV5-1 to TRBJ1-2; 12 bases line up with TRBD1. This receptor was taken from an adult who was a healthcare worker with PCR-confirmed SARS-CoV-2 infection or an uninfected control (not recorded which). Specimen: whole blood. CDR3 nucleotide sequence: TGCGCCAGCAGCGAAGGGACAGGGGGCGGCTACACCTTC. This codes for CASSEGTGGGYTF.